Included here is one TCR beta chain sequence, with context. Its antigen is unidentified. Trimming left V 3 bases short and J 0 bases short, with 8 bases between. Per the germline V gene, CDR1 is LGHDT and CDR2 is YNNKEL (reference sequence). The CDR3 consists of 14 residues. These data come from a study of blood T cells in healthy people across ages. Findings and limits, study-wide: Long-lived donors carried more naive CD4+ cells and greater diversity than aged donors. The study found TCR beta diversity correlated strongly with naive T cell percentage.

Alongside a J-beta primer mix, a sample-barcoded 5' primer served in a second PCR lasting about 7 to 12 cycles. TCRdb re-analysed the 5' RACE reads in MiXCR, keeping a single row per CDR3 protein. This table holds around 940,000 distinct CDR3 sequences, about 51% found once. No fewer than 7 million PBMCs went into each sample. The sample comprised blood. The receptor comes from a woman aged 60-75 years in good health. The rearrangement uses TRBV3-1 and TRBJ1-1; D not resolved. CDR3 nucleotides: TGTGCCAGCAGCCACGAACGCGTGAACACTGAAGCTTTCTTT. It specifies CASSHERVNTEAFF.